There are many counts of the clone carrying this T cell receptor (beta chain). Its antigen is still unknown. The CDR3 spans 14 residues. The germline V gene has CDR1 MDHEN and CDR2 SYDVKM. V shed 3 bases and J shed 5 bases, with 13 bases lying between them. The data are from a study of tumor and adjacent non-tumor tissue in lung cancer. Study as a whole: On average, productive TCRbeta reads reached about 4.2 million per sample.

Overall study findings and caveats: Top 100 clones took a larger repertoire share in normal lung.

The template was RNA from unsorted bulk tissue. The normal lung tissue was taken more than 3 cm from the tumor edge. Three rounds of nested PCR, following a modified ARM-PCR protocol, produced the TCRbeta library. TCRdb re-derived calls from the multiplex PCR reads in MiXCR, one entry per CDR3 protein. The table records 35,000 to 55,000 distinct CDR3 sequences, roughly 60% of them present only once. The specimen sequenced was distant non-tumor lung tissue. The rearrangement uses TRBV28 and TRBJ1-1; TRBD1 is a possible D gene (5 bases). The receptor's source is a man aged 50-60 years with non-small cell lung cancer. CDR3 in amino acids: CASSFAGGLTEAFF. CDR3 sequence (DNA): TGTGCCAGCAGTTTTGCCGGGGGTCTTACTGAAGCTTTCTTT.